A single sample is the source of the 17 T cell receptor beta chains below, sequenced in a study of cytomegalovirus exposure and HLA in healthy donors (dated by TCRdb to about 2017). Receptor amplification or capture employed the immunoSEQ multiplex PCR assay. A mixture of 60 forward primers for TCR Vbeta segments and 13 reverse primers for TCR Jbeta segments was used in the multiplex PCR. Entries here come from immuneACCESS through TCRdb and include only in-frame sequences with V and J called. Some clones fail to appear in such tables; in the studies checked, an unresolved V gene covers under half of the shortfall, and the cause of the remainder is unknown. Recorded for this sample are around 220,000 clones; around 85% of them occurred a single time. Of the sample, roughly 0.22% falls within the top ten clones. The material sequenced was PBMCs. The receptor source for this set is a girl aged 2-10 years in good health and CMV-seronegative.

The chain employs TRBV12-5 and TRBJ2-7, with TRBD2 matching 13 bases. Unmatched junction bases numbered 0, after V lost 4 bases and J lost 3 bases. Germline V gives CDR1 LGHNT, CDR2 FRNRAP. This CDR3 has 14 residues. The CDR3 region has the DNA TGTGCTAGTGGTTGGACTAGCGGGGGCTACGAGCAGTACTTC. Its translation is CASGWTSGGYEQYF.

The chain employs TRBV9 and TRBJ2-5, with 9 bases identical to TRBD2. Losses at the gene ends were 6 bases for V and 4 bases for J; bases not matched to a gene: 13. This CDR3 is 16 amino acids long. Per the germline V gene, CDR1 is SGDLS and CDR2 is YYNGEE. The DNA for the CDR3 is TGTGCCAGCACCCCCCGTGCGGGAGGGCCGAGAGAGACCCAGTACTTC. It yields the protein CASTPRAGGPRETQYF.

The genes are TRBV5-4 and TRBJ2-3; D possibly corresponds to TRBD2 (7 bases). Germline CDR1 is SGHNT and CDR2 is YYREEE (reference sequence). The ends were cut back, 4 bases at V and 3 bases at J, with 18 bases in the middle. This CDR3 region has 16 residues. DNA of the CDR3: TGTGCCAGCAGCGCGGGGGTGGGGGCGCGGACAGATACGCAGTATTTT. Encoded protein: CASSAGVGARTDTQYF.

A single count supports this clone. The DNA of the CDR3 is TGTGCCAGCAGCTTAAAAGGGACTAGCGGGAGGGCTAACTACAATGAGCAGTTCTTC. This gives the protein CASSLKGTSGRANYNEQFF. The chain combines TRBV7-9 with TRBJ2-1, with 16 bases fitting TRBD2. Germline V lookup: CDR1 SEHNR, CDR2 FQNEAQ (reference sequence). CDR3 length: 19 amino acids. V dropped 2 bases and J dropped 3; count of bases not matched to a gene: 7.

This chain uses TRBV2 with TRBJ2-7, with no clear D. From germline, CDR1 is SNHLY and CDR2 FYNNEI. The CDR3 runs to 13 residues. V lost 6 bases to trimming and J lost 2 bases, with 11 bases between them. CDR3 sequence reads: CASRRLNAYEQYF. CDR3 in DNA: TGTGCCAGCAGGAGGCTGAATGCCTACGAGCAGTACTTC.

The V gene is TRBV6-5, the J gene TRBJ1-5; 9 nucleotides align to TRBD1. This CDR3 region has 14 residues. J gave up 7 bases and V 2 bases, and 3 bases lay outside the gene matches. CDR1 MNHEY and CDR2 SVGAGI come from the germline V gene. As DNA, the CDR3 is TGTGCCAGCAGTTACGAACAGGGGGCACAGCCCCAGCATTTT. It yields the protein CASSYEQGAQPQHF.

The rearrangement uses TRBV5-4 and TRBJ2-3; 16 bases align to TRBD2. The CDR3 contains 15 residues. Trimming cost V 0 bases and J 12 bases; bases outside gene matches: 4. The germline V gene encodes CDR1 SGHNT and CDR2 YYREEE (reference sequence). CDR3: CASSLGGLAGGDQYF. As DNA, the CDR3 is TGTGCCAGCAGCTTGGGGGGACTAGCGGGGGGGGACCAGTATTTT.

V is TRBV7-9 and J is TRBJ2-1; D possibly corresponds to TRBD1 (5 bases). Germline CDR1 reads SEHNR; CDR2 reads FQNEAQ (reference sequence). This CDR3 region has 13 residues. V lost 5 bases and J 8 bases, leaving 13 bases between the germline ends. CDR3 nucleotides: TGTGCCAGCAGCGCAGGACATTCCTATGAGCAGTTCTTC. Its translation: CASSAGHSYEQFF. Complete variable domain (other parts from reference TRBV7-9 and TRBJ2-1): DTGVSQNPRHKITKRGQNVTFRCDPISEHNRLYWYRQTLGQGPEFLTYFQNEAQLEKSRLLSDRFSAERPKGSFSTLEIQRTEQGDSAMYLCASSAGHSYEQFFGPGTRLTVL.

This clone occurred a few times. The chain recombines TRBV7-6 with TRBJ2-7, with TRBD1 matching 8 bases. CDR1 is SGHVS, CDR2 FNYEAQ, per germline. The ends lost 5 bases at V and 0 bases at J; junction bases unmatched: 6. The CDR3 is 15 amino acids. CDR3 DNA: TGTGCCAGCAGCCTGGGACAGGCGGACTCCTACGAGCAGTACTTC. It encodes CASSLGQADSYEQYF.

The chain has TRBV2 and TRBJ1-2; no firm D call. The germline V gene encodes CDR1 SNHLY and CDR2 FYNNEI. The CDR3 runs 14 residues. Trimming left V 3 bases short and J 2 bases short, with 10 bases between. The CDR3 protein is CASSEVGSNYGYTF. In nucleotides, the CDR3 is TGTGCCAGCAGTGAGGTCGGGTCAAACTATGGCTACACCTTC.

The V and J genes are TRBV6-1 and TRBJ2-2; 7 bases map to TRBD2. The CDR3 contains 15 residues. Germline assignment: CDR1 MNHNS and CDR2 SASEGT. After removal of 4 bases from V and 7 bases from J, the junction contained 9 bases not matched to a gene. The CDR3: CASSVGEGISGELFF. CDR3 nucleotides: TGTGCCAGCAGTGTGGGGGAGGGGATTAGCGGGGAGCTGTTTTTT.

The CDR3 sequence: CASRSLGREGNEQFF. The CDR3 coding sequence is TGTGCCAGCAGATCCCTCGGGCGGGAGGGTAATGAGCAGTTCTTC. The genes are TRBV6-6 and TRBJ2-1; 9 bases are shared with TRBD2. The CDR3 has 15 residues. V dropped 6 bases and J dropped 7; count of bases not matched to a gene: 10. Germline-derived CDR1 and CDR2 are MNHNY and SVGAGI (reference sequence).

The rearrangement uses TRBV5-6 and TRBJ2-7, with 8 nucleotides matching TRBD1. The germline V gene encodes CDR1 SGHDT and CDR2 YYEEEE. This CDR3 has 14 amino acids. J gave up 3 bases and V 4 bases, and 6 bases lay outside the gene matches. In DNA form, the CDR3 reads TGTGCCAGCAGCCCTGGACAGGGAAACTACGAGCAGTACTTC. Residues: CASSPGQGNYEQYF.

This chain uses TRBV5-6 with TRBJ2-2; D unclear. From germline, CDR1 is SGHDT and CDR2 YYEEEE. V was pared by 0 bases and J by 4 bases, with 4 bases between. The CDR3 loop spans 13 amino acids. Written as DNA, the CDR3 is TGTGCCAGCAGCTTGGGCGGCACCGGGGAGCTGTTTTTT. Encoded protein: CASSLGGTGELFF.

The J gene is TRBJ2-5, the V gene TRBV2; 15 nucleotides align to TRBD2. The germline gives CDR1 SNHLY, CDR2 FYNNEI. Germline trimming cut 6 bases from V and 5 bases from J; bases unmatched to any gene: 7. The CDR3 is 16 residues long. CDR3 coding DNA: TGTGCCAGCAGCGAGGGACTAGCGGGAGGTTACGAGACCCAGTACTTC. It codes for CASSEGLAGGYETQYF.

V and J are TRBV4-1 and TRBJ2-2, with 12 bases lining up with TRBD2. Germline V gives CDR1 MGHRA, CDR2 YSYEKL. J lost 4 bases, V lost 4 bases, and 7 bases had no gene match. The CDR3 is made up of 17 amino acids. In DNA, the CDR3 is TGCGCCAGCAGCCGACTAAAGACTAGCGGGAGCACCGGGGAGCTGTTTTTT. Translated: CASSRLKTSGSTGELFF.

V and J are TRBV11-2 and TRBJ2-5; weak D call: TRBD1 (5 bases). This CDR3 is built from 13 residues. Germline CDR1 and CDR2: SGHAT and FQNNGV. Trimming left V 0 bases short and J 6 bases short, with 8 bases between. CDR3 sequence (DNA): TGTGCCAGCAGCTTAGATCAGGGAAAGACCCAGTACTTC. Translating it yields CASSLDQGKTQYF.